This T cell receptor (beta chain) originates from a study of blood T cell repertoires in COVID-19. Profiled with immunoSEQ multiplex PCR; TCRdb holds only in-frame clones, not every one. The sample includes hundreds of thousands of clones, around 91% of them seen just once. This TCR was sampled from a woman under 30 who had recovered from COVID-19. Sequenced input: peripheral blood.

For the CDR3, the DNA is TGTGCCAGCAGCCCCCTAGCGGGAGGCCCCACGCAGTATTTT. Its protein is CASSPLAGGPTQYF. The chain joins TRBV3-1 (or the pseudogene TRBV3-2) to TRBJ2-3; 11 bases agree with TRBD2. This CDR3 has 14 amino acids. Germline CDR1 reads LGHDT; CDR2 reads YNNKEL (reference sequence). V trimming: 4 bases; J trimming: 9 bases; junction bases outside the gene matches: 6.